The source of this TCR beta chain is a study of blood T cell repertoires in COVID-19. Across the whole study: Acute and convalescent COVID-19 specimens originated in the United States, Italy and Spain. T cells, B-cell-depleted T cells, or PBMCs provided the cDNA or gDNA that served as material.

The CDR3 contains 13 residues. The V end was cut by 6 bases, the J end by 5 bases, with 14 bases between. Germline CDR1 SGHTA, CDR2 FQGNSA. Per the authors' pipeline: Researchers report that nucleated cell counts were estimated from reference gene primer amplification. The table came from immunoSEQ multiplex PCR; TCRdb's copy has only in-frame clones and leaves some out. V and J calls and clone size are copied from that table; D and trimming were computed from the DNA. The data contain roughly 14,000 clones, roughly 72% of them singletons. The source material was peripheral blood. This TCR was recovered from a man between 65 and 79 years old with acute or convalescent COVID-19. This rearrangement joins TRBV7-2 to TRBJ2-7, with D possibly matching TRBD2 (5 bases). The chain's CDR3 is CASRRASQDEQYF. CDR3 bases: TGTGCCAGCAGGCGGGCTAGCCAGGACGAGCAGTACTTC.